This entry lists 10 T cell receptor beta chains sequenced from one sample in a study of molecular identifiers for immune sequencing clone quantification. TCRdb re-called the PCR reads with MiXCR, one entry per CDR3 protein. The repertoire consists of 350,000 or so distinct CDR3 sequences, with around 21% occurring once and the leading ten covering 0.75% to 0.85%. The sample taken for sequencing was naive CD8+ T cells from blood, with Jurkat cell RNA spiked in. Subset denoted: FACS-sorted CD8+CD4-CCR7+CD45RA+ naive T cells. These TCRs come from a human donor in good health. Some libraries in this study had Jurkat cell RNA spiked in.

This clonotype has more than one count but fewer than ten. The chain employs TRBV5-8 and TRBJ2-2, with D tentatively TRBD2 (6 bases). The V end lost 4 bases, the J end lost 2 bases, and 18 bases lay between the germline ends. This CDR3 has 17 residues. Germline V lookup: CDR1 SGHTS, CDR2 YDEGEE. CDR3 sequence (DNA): TGTGCCAGCAGCATCACCGGGACTTTATACAACACCGGGGAGCTGTTTTTT. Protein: CASSITGTLYNTGELFF.

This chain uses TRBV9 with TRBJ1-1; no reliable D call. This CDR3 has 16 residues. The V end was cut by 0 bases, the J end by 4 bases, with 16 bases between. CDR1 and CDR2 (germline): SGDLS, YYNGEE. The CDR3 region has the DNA TGTGCCAGCAGCGTAGTGGCAGACCCTCGGCGCACTGAAGCTTTCTTT. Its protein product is CASSVVADPRRTEAFF.

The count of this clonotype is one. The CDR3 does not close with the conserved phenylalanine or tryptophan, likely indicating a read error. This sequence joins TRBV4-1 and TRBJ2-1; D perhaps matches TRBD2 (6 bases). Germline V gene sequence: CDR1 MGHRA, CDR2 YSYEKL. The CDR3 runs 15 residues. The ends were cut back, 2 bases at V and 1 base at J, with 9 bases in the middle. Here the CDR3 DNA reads TGCGCCAGCAGCCAAACAAGCGGGTCCTACAATGAGCAGTTCCTC. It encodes CASSQTSGSYNEQFL.

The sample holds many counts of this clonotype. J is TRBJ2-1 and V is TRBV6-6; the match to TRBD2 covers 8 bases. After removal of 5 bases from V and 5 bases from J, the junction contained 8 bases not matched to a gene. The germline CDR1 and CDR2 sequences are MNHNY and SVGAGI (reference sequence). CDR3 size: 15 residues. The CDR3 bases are TGTGCCAGCAGTCACCCCAGCGGGAGAGACAATGAGCAGTTCTTC. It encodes CASSHPSGRDNEQFF.

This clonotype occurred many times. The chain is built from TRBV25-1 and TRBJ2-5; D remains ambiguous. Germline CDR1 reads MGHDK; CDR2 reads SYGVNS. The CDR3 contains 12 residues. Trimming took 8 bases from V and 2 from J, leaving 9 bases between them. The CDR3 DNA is TGTGCCAGCCATGACACGCAAGAGACCCAGTACTTC. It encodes CASHDTQETQYF.

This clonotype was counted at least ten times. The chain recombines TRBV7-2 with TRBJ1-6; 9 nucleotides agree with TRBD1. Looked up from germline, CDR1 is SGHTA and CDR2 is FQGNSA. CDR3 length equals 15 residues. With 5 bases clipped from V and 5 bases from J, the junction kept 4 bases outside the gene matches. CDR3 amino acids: CASSNGQGNNSPLHF. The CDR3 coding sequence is TGTGCCAGCAGCAACGGACAGGGGAATAATTCACCCCTCCACTTT.

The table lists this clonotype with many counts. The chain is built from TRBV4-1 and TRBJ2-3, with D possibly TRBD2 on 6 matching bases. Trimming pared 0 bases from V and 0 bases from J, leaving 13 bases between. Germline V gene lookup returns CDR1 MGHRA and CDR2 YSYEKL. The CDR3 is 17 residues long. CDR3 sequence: CASSQDGLASSTDTQYF. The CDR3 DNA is TGCGCCAGCAGCCAAGATGGCCTAGCGAGTAGCACAGATACGCAGTATTTT.

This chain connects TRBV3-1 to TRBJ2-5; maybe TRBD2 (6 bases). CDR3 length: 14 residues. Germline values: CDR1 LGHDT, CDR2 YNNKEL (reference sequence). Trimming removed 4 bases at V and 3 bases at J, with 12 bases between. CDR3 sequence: CASSPTRLEETQYF. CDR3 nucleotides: TGTGCCAGCAGCCCGACCAGACTAGAAGAGACCCAGTACTTC.

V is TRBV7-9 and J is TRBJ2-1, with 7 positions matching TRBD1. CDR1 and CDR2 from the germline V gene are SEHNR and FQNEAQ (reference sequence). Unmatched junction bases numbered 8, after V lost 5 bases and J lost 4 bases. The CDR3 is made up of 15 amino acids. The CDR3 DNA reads TGTGCCAGCAGCCCGCAGGACAGGCTTTACAATGAGCAGTTCTTC. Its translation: CASSPQDRLYNEQFF.

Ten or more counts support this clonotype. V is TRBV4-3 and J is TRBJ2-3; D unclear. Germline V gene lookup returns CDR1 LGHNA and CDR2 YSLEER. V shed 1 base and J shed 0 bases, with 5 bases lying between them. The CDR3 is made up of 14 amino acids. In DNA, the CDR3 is TGCGCCAGCAGCCAAGGAGCGAGCACAGATACGCAGTATTTT. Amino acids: CASSQGASTDTQYF.